This is a list of T cell receptor beta chains from one sample in a study of blood T cell repertoires in COVID-19. Generated by immunoSEQ multiplex PCR, the TCRdb table keeps only in-frame clones and is missing some. The sample lists around 150,000 clones; approximately 80% were seen once. Sequenced input: peripheral blood. These receptors were obtained from a woman over 75 with acute or convalescent COVID-19. Both conserved end residues are part of each CDR3. A D gene is named only where the DNA matches it firmly. The size entry is marked missing in some rows and otherwise reads once, few, many or a size class.

CDR3aa,CDR3nt,j_gene,abundance,d_gene,v_gene
CSVEADRGASYEQYF,TGCAGCGTTGAAGCTGACAGGGGGGCCTCCTACGAGCAGTACTTC,TRBJ2-7,NA,TRBD1,TRBV29-1
CASSSGDRLRRGYTF,TGTGCCAGCAGCTCGGGGGACAGGTTGAGACGGGGCTACACCTTC,TRBJ1-2,NA,TRBD1,TRBV7-8
CASRTSQGAYGYTF,TGCGCCAGCAGAACAAGCCAGGGGGCTTATGGCTACACCTTC,TRBJ1-2,NA,TRBD1,TRBV4-1
CASSFYRERTDTQYF,TGTGCCAGCAGTTTCTACAGGGAGAGGACAGATACGCAGTATTTT,TRBJ2-3,NA,NA,TRBV27
CAISATGGGGYTF,TGTGCCATCAGTGCAACAGGGGGAGGTGGCTACACCTTC,TRBJ1-2,few,TRBD1,TRBV10-3
CASSQDRQAGYTF,TGTGCCAGCAGCCAAGATCGCCAAGCCGGCTACACCTTC,TRBJ1-2,NA,NA,TRBV3-1/TRBV3-2
CSVEIRQNSYEQYF,TGCAGCGTTGAAATCCGACAAAACTCCTACGAGCAGTACTTC,TRBJ2-7,NA,NA,TRBV29-1
CATSRDYLGAANRFIEQFF,TGTGCCACCAGCAGAGATTATCTGGGGGCAGCGAACCGATTCATTGAGCAGTTCTTC,TRBJ2-1,NA,NA,TRBV15
CASSEPGYNSPLHF,TGTGCCAGCAGCGAACCGGGGTATAATTCACCCCTCCACTTT,TRBJ1-6,NA,NA,TRBV5-4
CASSRVGGSNQPQHF,TGTGCCAGCAGCCGAGTCGGGGGTAGCAATCAGCCCCAGCATTTT,TRBJ1-5,few,NA,TRBV5-4
CASSLEGYGELFF,TGTGCCAGCAGTTTAGAGGGGTACGGGGAGCTGTTTTTT,TRBJ2-2,NA,NA,TRBV12-3/TRBV12-4
CASRVEGANTEAFF,TGTGCCAGCAGGGTGGAGGGGGCGAACACTGAAGCTTTCTTT,TRBJ1-1,NA,TRBD1,TRBV2
CASSLGQDFYGYTF,TGCGCCAGCAGCTTGGGTCAGGACTTCTATGGCTACACCTTC,TRBJ1-2,NA,NA,TRBV5-1
CASSELGAVGGYTF,TGTGCCAGCAGTGAATTAGGGGCAGTGGGTGGCTACACCTTC,TRBJ1-2,NA,NA,TRBV25-1
CAWTIFRTGRSYGYTF,TGTGCCTGGACTATCTTCCGGACAGGGAGGAGCTATGGCTACACCTTC,TRBJ1-2,NA,TRBD1,TRBV30
CASSPRAGQQYF,TGTGCCAGCAGCCCAAGAGCTGGGCAGCAGTACTTC,TRBJ2-7,NA,NA,TRBV14
CASRGLAGSGANVLTF,TGTGCCAGCAGAGGACTAGCCGGATCTGGGGCCAACGTCCTGACTTTC,TRBJ2-6,NA,TRBD2,TRBV25-1
CASRPGGRRYEQYF,TGTGCCAGCCGCCCGGGGGGTCGAAGGTACGAGCAGTACTTC,TRBJ2-7,NA,TRBD2,TRBV6-6
CASSQVGQAQETQYF,TGCGCCAGCAGCCAAGTGGGACAGGCACAAGAGACCCAGTACTTC,TRBJ2-5,NA,TRBD1,TRBV4-1
CASSLGGDTYGEPQHF,TGTGCCAGCAGCTTAGGGGGAGATACCTATGGGGAGCCCCAGCATTTT,TRBJ1-5,NA,NA,TRBV11-2
CASSDQGLTGEAFF,TGCGCCAGCAGTGACCAGGGGCTTACCGGTGAAGCTTTCTTT,TRBJ1-1,NA,NA,TRBV10-2
CASSSQPLAGVAYNEQFF,TGTGCCAGCAGTTCGCAACCTTTAGCGGGAGTTGCTTACAATGAGCAGTTCTTC,TRBJ2-1,NA,TRBD2,TRBV6-2/TRBV6-3
CASSVRAGARDTQYF,TGTGCCAGCAGCGTGAGAGCGGGAGCGAGAGATACGCAGTATTTT,TRBJ2-3,NA,TRBD2,TRBV9
CASSLGLAGGLAEQYF,TGTGCCAGCAGCTTGGGATTAGCGGGAGGGCTAGCGGAGCAGTACTTC,TRBJ2-7,NA,TRBD2,TRBV5-4
CASSIGVAELFF,TGTGCCAGTAGTATTGGAGTAGCGGAGCTGTTTTTT,TRBJ2-2,NA,NA,TRBV19
CASSPEGATNEKLFF,TGTGCCAGCAGCCCCGAAGGAGCAACTAATGAAAAACTGTTTTTT,TRBJ1-4,few,NA,TRBV7-2
CASGEVGTTKNTGELFF,TGTGCCAGCGGGGAGGTCGGGACCACCAAGAACACCGGGGAGCTGTTTTTT,TRBJ2-2,NA,NA,TRBV27
CASSRGETQYF,TGTGCCAGCAGTCGGGGGGAGACCCAGTACTTC,TRBJ2-5,NA,NA,TRBV5-4
CASSSPGLAGKSLILF,TGTGCCAGCAGCTCCCCAGGGCTAGCGGGAAAATCCCTTATCCTCTTC,TRBJ2-1,NA,TRBD2,TRBV7-9
CASSSGTGLYEQYF,TGCGCCAGCAGTTCCGGGACAGGGTTGTACGAGCAGTACTTC,TRBJ2-7,NA,TRBD1,TRBV10-1
CASSPSTGTPSTEAFF,TGTGCCAGCTCACCAAGCACAGGGACACCGAGCACTGAAGCTTTCTTT,TRBJ1-1,NA,NA,TRBV18
CASSYSWSSGTYEQYF,TGTGCCAGCAGTTACTCGTGGTCTAGCGGGACCTACGAGCAGTACTTC,TRBJ2-7,many,TRBD2,TRBV6-2/TRBV6-3
CASSGRVNLFNTGELFF,TGTGCCAGCAGTGGTCGGGTCAACCTGTTTAACACCGGGGAGCTGTTTTTT,TRBJ2-2,NA,NA,TRBV6-1
CASSESRGNTGELFF,TGTGCCAGCAGTGAATCTAGGGGAAACACCGGGGAGCTGTTTTTT,TRBJ2-2,NA,NA,TRBV25-1
CASNPGQGAFDEQFF,TGCGCCAGCAATCCGGGACAGGGGGCGTTCGATGAGCAGTTCTTC,TRBJ2-1,NA,TRBD1,TRBV5-1
CASSLRGSGNTIYF,TGCGCCAGCAGCTTGCGGGGGTCTGGAAACACCATATATTTT,TRBJ1-3,once,NA,TRBV5-1
CASSPWGQNTEAFF,TGTGCCAGCAGCCCCTGGGGGCAGAACACTGAAGCTTTCTTT,TRBJ1-1,NA,NA,TRBV5-4
CASSSVGTGIDTIYF,TGTGCCAGCAGCTCTGTGGGGACAGGGATAGACACCATATATTTT,TRBJ1-3,once,TRBD1,TRBV7-6
CASSPRGDYNEQFF,TGTGCCAGCAGCCCCCGGGGGGACTACAATGAGCAGTTCTTC,TRBJ2-1,NA,TRBD2,TRBV3-1/TRBV3-2
CASSSTGDGPQHF,TGTGCCAGCAGTTCGACAGGGGATGGGCCCCAGCATTTT,TRBJ1-5,NA,TRBD1,TRBV12-3/TRBV12-4
CASSPLLLKMNTEAFF,TGTGCCAGTAGTCCTCTCTTACTTAAGATGAACACTGAAGCTTTCTTT,TRBJ1-1,NA,NA,TRBV19
CASSLGGSLQETQYF,TGTGCCAGCAGCTTGGGAGGCTCCCTACAAGAGACCCAGTACTTC,TRBJ2-5,once,NA,TRBV5-4
CASSLGDSSSGANVLTF,TGTGCCAGCAGCTTAGGGGACAGCAGCTCTGGGGCCAACGTCCTGACTTTC,TRBJ2-6,once,TRBD1,TRBV7-9
CASSRQGAKAFF,TGTGCCAGCAGTCGTCAGGGGGCAAAAGCTTTCTTT,TRBJ1-1,NA,TRBD1,TRBV12-3/TRBV12-4
CASSVGGSHGTDTQYF,TGTGCCAGCAGCGTGGGCGGGAGTCATGGCACAGATACGCAGTATTTT,TRBJ2-3,NA,TRBD2,TRBV9
CASSLGDRPRNEQFF,TGCGCCAGCAGCTTGGGGGACAGGCCCCGCAATGAGCAGTTCTTC,TRBJ2-1,NA,TRBD1,TRBV5-1
CAISGGLDYGYTF,TGTGCCATCAGTGGGGGACTCGACTATGGCTACACCTTC,TRBJ1-2,NA,NA,TRBV10-3
CASSSSGEGPQETQYF,TGTGCCAGCAGCTCTTCCGGGGAGGGCCCCCAAGAGACCCAGTACTTC,TRBJ2-5,NA,TRBD2,TRBV9
CSAAHGSTQYF,TGCAGTGCAGCCCACGGGAGTACGCAGTATTTT,TRBJ2-3,NA,NA,TRBV20-1
CAIVDGNTIYF,TGTGCCATCGTAGATGGAAACACCATATATTTT,TRBJ1-3,few,NA,TRBV6-5
CSAGTSGLDEQFF,TGCAGCGCCGGGACTAGCGGGCTCGATGAGCAGTTCTTC,TRBJ2-1,once,TRBD2,TRBV29-1
CASSAQEGTGGSYEQYF,TGTGCCAGCAGCGCCCAGGAAGGGACAGGGGGCTCCTACGAGCAGTACTTC,TRBJ2-7,NA,TRBD1,TRBV9
CASSPRTSGRVSGANVLTF,TGTGCCAGCAGCCCCCGGACTAGCGGGAGAGTATCTGGGGCCAACGTCCTGACTTTC,TRBJ2-6,NA,TRBD2,TRBV7-2
CASSSAGQGATNEKLFF,TGTGCCAGCAGCTCCGCGGGACAGGGGGCAACTAATGAAAAACTGTTTTTT,TRBJ1-4,NA,TRBD1,TRBV5-4
CASSESGAVAYNEQFF,TGTGCCAGCAGTGAAAGCGGAGCGGTGGCATACAATGAGCAGTTCTTC,TRBJ2-1,NA,NA,TRBV6-1